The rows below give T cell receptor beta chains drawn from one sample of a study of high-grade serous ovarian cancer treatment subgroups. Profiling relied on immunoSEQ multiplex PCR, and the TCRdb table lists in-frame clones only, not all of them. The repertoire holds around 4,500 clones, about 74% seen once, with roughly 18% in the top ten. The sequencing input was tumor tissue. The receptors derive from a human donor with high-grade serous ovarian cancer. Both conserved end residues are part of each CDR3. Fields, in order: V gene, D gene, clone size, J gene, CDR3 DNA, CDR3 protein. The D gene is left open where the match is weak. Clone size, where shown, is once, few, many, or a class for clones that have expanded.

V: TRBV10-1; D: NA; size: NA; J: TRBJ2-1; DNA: TGCGCCAGCAGTGTGGGGGGCGTAAGCTCCTACAATGAGCAGTTCTTC; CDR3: CASSVGGVSSYNEQFF
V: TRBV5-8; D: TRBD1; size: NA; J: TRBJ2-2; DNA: TGTGCCAGCAGCTACAGGGGGACCAACACCGGGGAGCTGTTTTTT; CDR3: CASSYRGTNTGELFF
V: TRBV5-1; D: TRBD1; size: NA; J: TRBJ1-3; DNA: TGCGCCAGCAGCGAGGGTGGGGGGGACAGCCTTTCAAGCACCATATATTTT; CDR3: CASSEGGGDSLSSTIYF
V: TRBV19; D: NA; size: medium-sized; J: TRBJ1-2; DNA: TGTGCCAGTAACTATAAGCCGGGAGCCTATGGCTACACCTTC; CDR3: CASNYKPGAYGYTF
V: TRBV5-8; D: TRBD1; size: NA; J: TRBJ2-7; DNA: TGTGCCAGCAGCCCGCGGACAGGGGGAAAGAACGAGCAGTACTTC; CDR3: CASSPRTGGKNEQYF